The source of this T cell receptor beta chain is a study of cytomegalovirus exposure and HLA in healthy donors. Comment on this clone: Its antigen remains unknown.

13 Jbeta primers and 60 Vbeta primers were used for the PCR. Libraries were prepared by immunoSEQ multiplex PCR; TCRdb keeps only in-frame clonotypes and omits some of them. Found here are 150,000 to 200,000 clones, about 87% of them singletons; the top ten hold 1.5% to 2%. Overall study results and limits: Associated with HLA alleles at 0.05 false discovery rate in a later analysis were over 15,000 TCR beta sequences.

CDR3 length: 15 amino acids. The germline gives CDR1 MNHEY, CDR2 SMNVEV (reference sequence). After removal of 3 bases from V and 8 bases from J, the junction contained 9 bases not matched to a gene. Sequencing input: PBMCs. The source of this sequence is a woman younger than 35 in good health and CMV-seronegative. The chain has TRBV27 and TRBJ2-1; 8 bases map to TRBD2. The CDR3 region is CASSFTGGLPYEQFF. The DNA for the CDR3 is TGTGCCAGCAGTTTTACGGGGGGGCTCCCCTATGAGCAGTTCTTC.